The TCR beta chain described here comes from a study of beta chain features in type 1 diabetes. Regarding the study as a whole: Type 1 diabetes patients showed a moderate but significant shortening of TCRB CDR3s in all four CD4+ subsets.

For this clone: The antigen is undetermined.

TCRB transcripts that were expressed got sequenced, as all of the isolated RNA had been reverse transcribed. Sequenced by immunoSEQ multiplex PCR; TCRdb stores in-frame clones only, minus some. The table has about 650,000 clones, 12% seen once. CDR3 length equals 11 residues. Germline V gives CDR1 DFQATT, CDR2 SNEGSKA (reference sequence). V shed 5 bases and J shed 5 bases, with 7 bases lying between them. This receptor was obtained from a man between 25 and 39 years old with type 1 diabetes. J is TRBJ2-1 and V is TRBV20-1, with D hard to call. The sample taken for sequencing was naive CD4+ T cells from blood. CDR3 residues: CSARTDNEQFF. The CDR3 DNA sequence: TGCAGTGCTCGGACCGACAATGAGCAGTTCTTC.